Listed here are 25 T cell receptor beta chains from one sample, sequenced in a study of vaccination effects on CD4 cells after COVID-19. Measured with immunoSEQ multiplex PCR; TCRdb has only the in-frame clones, and not every one. Among 10,000 to 15,000 clones, approximately 71% were seen once, and the ten largest hold approximately 8.9%. Their antigens are not known. Antigen-specific CD4+ T cells were expanded (with viral peptide pools) by the ViraFEST assay ahead of sequencing. Subsequent to a culture period of about nine days, CD4+ T cells were isolated. Everyone in the study got two shots of either the BNT162b2 or mRNA-1273 vaccine. This specimen was CD4+ T cells from PBMCs cultured with SARS-CoV-2 spike peptides, taken after COVID-19 vaccination. The receptors shown here come from a human donor who received a COVID-19 vaccine.

In DNA, the CDR3 is TGCGCCAGCAGCTTGGGACCTAGCTCCTACGAGCAGTACTTC. Residues: CASSLGPSSYEQYF. The rearrangement links TRBV5-1 to TRBJ2-7; no clear D gene. Trimming removed 0 bases from V and 0 bases from J, with 7 bases in between. The CDR3 extends over 14 amino acids. Per the germline V gene, CDR1 is SGHRS and CDR2 is YFSETQ.

The chain has TRBV5-4 and TRBJ2-3, with D hard to call. CDR3 length: 14 residues. Germline CDR1 SGHNT, CDR2 YYREEE (reference sequence). Trimming pared 4 bases from V and 5 bases from J, leaving 14 bases between. The CDR3 nucleotides are TGTGCCAGCAGCCGATATGAAATGGGAGATACGCAGTATTTT. Encoded protein: CASSRYEMGDTQYF.

J is TRBJ2-2 and V is TRBV29-1; 7 bases match TRBD2. The V gene's germline CDR1 is SQVTM and CDR2 ANQGSEA. The CDR3 length is 13 residues. Trimming took 3 bases from V and 10 from J; bases not matched to a gene: 8. This CDR3 reads CSVEGGSKVELFF. CDR3 sequence (DNA): TGCAGCGTTGAGGGGGGGAGCAAGGTGGAGCTGTTTTTT.

The chain uses TRBV10-1 and TRBJ2-1; TRBD2 agrees at 8 bases. Germline lookup yields CDR1 WNHNN and CDR2 SYGVQD (reference sequence). V shed 0 bases and J 6 bases; nucleotides not matched to a gene: 13. The CDR3 has 18 amino acids. The chain's CDR3 is CASSESGTSGPTSNEQFF. CDR3 sequence (DNA): TGCGCCAGCAGTGAGTCAGGGACTAGTGGTCCCACATCCAATGAGCAGTTCTTC.

This clone is labeled large. V and J are TRBV18 and TRBJ1-2; the match to TRBD1 covers 11 bases. With 3 bases clipped from V and 6 bases from J, the junction kept 3 bases outside the gene matches. CDR3 size: 14 residues. Germline V lookup: CDR1 KGHSH, CDR2 LQKENI. CDR3 nucleotides: TGTGCCAGCTCACCGGGGACAGGGGGTAATGGCTACACCTTC. Amino acids: CASSPGTGGNGYTF.

V usage is TRBV7-9 and J usage is TRBJ1-2, with TRBD1 as a possible D gene (5 bases). CDR1 is SEHNR, CDR2 FQNEAQ, per germline (reference sequence). V was pared by 1 base and J by 4 bases, with 13 bases between. The CDR3 has 15 amino acids. CDR3 sequence reads: CASSLGDPTIYGYTF. As DNA, the CDR3 is TGTGCCAGCAGCTTAGGGGACCCCACTATCTATGGCTACACCTTC.

The chain joins TRBV19 to TRBJ1-2, with D unresolved. The CDR3 extends over 11 amino acids. CDR1 and CDR2 from the germline V gene are LNHDA and SQIVND (reference sequence). V gave up 7 bases and J gave up 13 bases, with 16 bases separating them. CDR3 sequence: CASTQNDRGTF. The CDR3 bases are TGTGCCAGTACCCAAAACGACCGCGGCACCTTC.

The chain carries TRBV7-3 and TRBJ2-5; a weak D match, TRBD1 (6 bases). The CDR3 runs to 15 residues. The V end was cut by 2 bases, the J end by 4 bases, with 14 bases between. The germline CDR1 and CDR2 sequences are SGHTA and FQGTGA. The CDR3 protein is CASSLGGPDGETQYF. For the CDR3, the DNA is TGTGCCAGCAGCTTAGGGGGCCCGGATGGAGAGACCCAGTACTTC.

The rearrangement uses TRBV5-1 and TRBJ2-5; 8 bases are shared with TRBD2. The CDR3 consists of 15 residues. The V gene's germline CDR1 is SGHRS and CDR2 YFSETQ. V lost 1 base, J lost 5 bases, and 7 bases stayed unmatched. CDR3 sequence: CASSLSGLEVETQYF. DNA of the CDR3: TGCGCCAGCAGCTTGTCGGGACTAGAAGTGGAGACCCAGTACTTC.

The chain carries TRBV20-1 and TRBJ1-1; TRBD1 matches at 8 bases. The CDR3 has 10 amino acids. Per the germline V gene, CDR1 is DFQATT and CDR2 is SNEGSKA (reference sequence). V shed 4 bases, J shed 10 bases, and the junction held 2 bases outside the gene matches. The CDR3 DNA sequence: TGCAGTGCTACCGGACAGGGAGCTTTCTTT. Its translation: CSATGQGAFF.

The J gene is TRBJ2-2, the V gene TRBV28, with 12 bases identical to TRBD2. Unmatched junction bases numbered 6, after V lost 4 bases and J lost 0 bases. The length of the CDR3 is 18 residues. Germline V gives CDR1 MDHEN, CDR2 SYDVKM. The chain's CDR3 is CASSYLLAGGPNTGELFF. As DNA, the CDR3 is TGTGCCAGCAGTTACCTTCTAGCGGGAGGGCCGAACACCGGGGAGCTGTTTTTT.

The V and J genes are TRBV30 and TRBJ2-2, with D possibly TRBD1 on 5 matching bases. The CDR3 contains 14 residues. V lost 2 bases to trimming and J lost 4 bases, with 11 bases between them. The germline CDR1 and CDR2 sequences are GTSNPN and SVGIG (reference sequence). CDR3 sequence: CAWSSRDGTGELFF. In DNA form, the CDR3 reads TGTGCCTGGAGTTCCAGGGATGGCACCGGGGAGCTGTTTTTT. Using reference TRBV30 and TRBJ2-2 for the parts outside the CDR3, the full variable domain is SQTIHQWPATLVQPVGSPLSLECTVEGTSNPNLYWYRQAAGRGLQLLFYSVGIGQISSEVPQNLSASRPQDRQFILSSKKLLLSDSGFYLCAWSSRDGTGELFFGEGSRLTVL.

The chain has TRBV3-1 (or the pseudogene TRBV3-2) and TRBJ1-3; 8 nucleotides line up with TRBD1. Per the germline V gene, CDR1 is LGHDT and CDR2 is YNNKEL (reference sequence). There are 13 residues in the CDR3. The ends lost 4 bases at V and 4 bases at J; junction bases unmatched: 0. The CDR3 nucleotides read TGTGCCAGCAGCCGGGACAGGGGAAACACCATATATTTT. This translates into CASSRDRGNTIYF.

This rearrangement joins TRBV27 to TRBJ1-6; D might be TRBD1 (5 bases). Germline assignment: CDR1 MNHEY and CDR2 SMNVEV (reference sequence). With 0 bases removed from V and 14 bases from J, the gap between germline ends came to 8 bases. The CDR3 spans 12 residues. The DNA for the CDR3 is TGTGCCAGCAGTTTATCAGCGGGGGCCCTCCACTTT. It encodes CASSLSAGALHF.

Comment on this clone: The sample carries other DNA sequences with the same CDR3. The V call is TRBV5-1, the J call TRBJ2-3, with 9 bases fitting TRBD1. V lost 0 bases, J lost 4 bases, and 3 bases stayed unmatched. CDR1 SGHRS and CDR2 YFSETQ come from the germline V gene. The CDR3 covers 15 residues. CDR3 amino acids: CASSLGRQGADTQYF. CDR3 nucleotides: TGCGCCAGCAGCTTGGGGAGACAGGGGGCAGATACGCAGTATTTT.

The chain uses TRBV10-3 and TRBJ2-2; possibly TRBD1 for D (5 bases). Trimming left V 3 bases short and J 5 bases short, with 7 bases between. This CDR3 is built from 13 residues. Germline V gives CDR1 ENHRY, CDR2 SYGVKD. The CDR3 region is CAISDQGTGELFF. The CDR3 DNA sequence: TGTGCCATCAGTGATCAGGGAACCGGGGAGCTGTTTTTT.

This chain uses TRBV5-1 with TRBJ2-2, with D unclear. CDR1 is SGHRS, CDR2 YFSETQ, per germline. Trimming took off 1 base at V and 4 bases at J, with 8 bases between the two ends. The CDR3 contains 14 residues. CDR3 coding DNA: TGCGCCAGCAGCTTGAATCTTGGCACCGGGGAGCTGTTTTTT. Translating it yields CASSLNLGTGELFF.

The chain is built from TRBV30 and TRBJ1-5; TRBD1 might be the D (6 bases). The CDR3 is 14 amino acids. Germline CDR1 GTSNPN, CDR2 SVGIG (reference sequence). V lost 2 bases to trimming and J lost 11 bases, with 19 bases between them. The CDR3 loop is CAWSPGTLRKAQHF. CDR3 DNA: TGTGCCTGGAGTCCCGGGACATTGAGGAAGGCCCAGCATTTT.

The chain couples TRBV29-1 to TRBJ1-2; D is unclear. CDR3 length: 14 amino acids. Germline lookup yields CDR1 SQVTM and CDR2 ANQGSEA. Trimming stripped 6 bases from V and 8 bases from J, with 22 bases between. In nucleotides, the CDR3 is TGCAGCGTGGCCCTACTGGGAGTGGGAAACGGCTACACCTTC. Protein sequence: CSVALLGVGNGYTF.

The rearrangement links TRBV29-1 to TRBJ1-1; D is unclear. This CDR3 is built from 15 residues. V was pared by 6 bases and J by 0 bases, with 17 bases between. Germline lookup yields CDR1 SQVTM and CDR2 ANQGSEA. Here the CDR3 DNA reads TGCAGCGTCCACCCCCCATTGCAGGTGAACACTGAAGCTTTCTTT. It encodes CSVHPPLQVNTEAFF.

The chain employs TRBV20-1 and TRBJ1-1; D is unclear. Germline CDR1 reads DFQATT; CDR2 reads SNEGSKA (reference sequence). The CDR3 consists of 11 residues. V dropped 2 bases and J dropped 8 bases, with 9 bases sitting between them. CDR3 protein: CSARQDQEAFF. The CDR3, as DNA: TGCAGTGCTAGACAAGATCAAGAAGCTTTCTTT.

The chain links TRBV6-6 to TRBJ1-2; D perhaps matches TRBD1 (5 bases). Trimming stripped 0 bases from V and 8 bases from J, with 13 bases between. The CDR3 has 14 amino acids. Germline V gene lookup returns CDR1 MNHNY and CDR2 SVGAGI (reference sequence). The CDR3 DNA is TGTGCCAGCAGTTACTCGGACATCCGGAGGGGCTACACCTTC. Its protein is CASSYSDIRRGYTF.

The chain uses TRBV7-2 and TRBJ2-3; the D is unclear. The CDR3 runs 13 residues. Trimming took off 2 bases at V and 5 bases at J, with 8 bases between the two ends. Germline V gene data show CDR1 as SGHTA and CDR2 as FQGNSA. In DNA, the CDR3 is TGTGCCAGCAGCTTACCGTCTATAGATACGCAGTATTTT. Protein: CASSLPSIDTQYF.

The chain is built from TRBV29-1 and TRBJ2-3; the D is unclear. CDR1 and CDR2 from the germline V gene are SQVTM and ANQGSEA. V lost 0 bases and J lost 6, with 7 bases in between. The CDR3 has 12 residues. The CDR3: CSVEEGFDTQYF. The DNA of the CDR3 is TGCAGCGTTGAAGAAGGGTTTGATACGCAGTATTTT.

As concerns this clone: The same CDR3 is also encoded by other DNA sequences in this sample. This chain uses TRBV5-4 with TRBJ1-4; D is ambiguous. There are 13 residues in the CDR3. With 4 bases removed from V and 8 bases from J, the gap between germline ends came to 12 bases. Germline V lookup: CDR1 SGHNT, CDR2 YYREEE (reference sequence). CDR3 sequence (DNA): TGTGCCAGCAGCCTTGTGCCTGGGGAAAAACTGTTTTTT. Translation gives CASSLVPGEKLFF.